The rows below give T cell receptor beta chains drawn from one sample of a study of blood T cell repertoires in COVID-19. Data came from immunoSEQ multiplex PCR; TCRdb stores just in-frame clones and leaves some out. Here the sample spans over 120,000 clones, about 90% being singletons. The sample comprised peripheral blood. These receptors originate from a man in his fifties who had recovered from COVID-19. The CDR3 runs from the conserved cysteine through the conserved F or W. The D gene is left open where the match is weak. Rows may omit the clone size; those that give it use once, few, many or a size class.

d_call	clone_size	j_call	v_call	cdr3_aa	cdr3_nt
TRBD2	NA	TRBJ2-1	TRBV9	CASSAGTSPYNEQFF	TGTGCCAGCAGCGCCGGGACTAGTCCCTACAATGAGCAGTTCTTC
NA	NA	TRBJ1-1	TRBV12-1	CASSFLNSRNTEAFF	TGTGCCAGCAGCTTTTTGAATTCGAGGAACACTGAAGCTTTCTTT
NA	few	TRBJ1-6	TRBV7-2	CASSPDRYDSPLHF	TGTGCCAGCAGTCCAGACAGATACGATTCACCCCTCCACTTT
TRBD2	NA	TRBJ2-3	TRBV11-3	CASRPGTSFPDTQYF	TGTGCCAGCAGGCCTGGGACTAGCTTCCCAGATACGCAGTATTTT
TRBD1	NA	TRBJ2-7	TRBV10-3	CAISETGGPPYEQYF	TGTGCCATCAGTGAGACAGGGGGCCCCCCCTACGAGCAGTACTTC
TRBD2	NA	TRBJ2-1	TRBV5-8	CASSVGTTPSYNEQFF	TGTGCCAGCAGCGTGGGGACTACCCCCTCCTACAATGAGCAGTTCTTC
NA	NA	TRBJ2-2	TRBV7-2	CASSFLNTGELFF	TGTGCCAGCAGCTTCCTGAACACCGGGGAGCTGTTTTTT
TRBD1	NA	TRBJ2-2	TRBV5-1	CASSLVPGGTGELFF	TGCGCCAGCAGCTTGGTGCCAGGGGGAACCGGGGAGCTGTTTTTT
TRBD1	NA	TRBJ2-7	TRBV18	CASSPGQSYEQYF	TGTGCCAGCTCACCGGGACAGTCCTACGAGCAGTACTTC
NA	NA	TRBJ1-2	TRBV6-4	CASSDGQNYGYTF	TGTGCCAGCAGTGACGGACAGAATTATGGCTACACCTTC
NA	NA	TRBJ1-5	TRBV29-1	CSVGAGSQPQHF	TGCAGCGTGGGGGCTGGCTCGCAGCCCCAGCATTTT
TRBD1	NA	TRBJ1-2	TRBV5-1	CASSVDRDANYGYTF	TGCGCCAGCAGCGTCGACAGGGACGCTAACTATGGCTACACCTTC
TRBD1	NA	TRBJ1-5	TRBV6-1	CASSEKSGTGIRSNQPQHF	TGTGCCAGCAGTGAAAAATCCGGGACAGGGATCAGGAGCAATCAGCCCCAGCATTTT
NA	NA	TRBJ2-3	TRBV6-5	CASSFRDKPTDTQYF	TGTGCCAGCAGTTTCCGGGACAAGCCCACAGATACGCAGTATTTT
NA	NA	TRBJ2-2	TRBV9	CASSVAIGLGELFF	TGTGCCAGCAGCGTAGCTATCGGTCTCGGGGAGCTGTTTTTT
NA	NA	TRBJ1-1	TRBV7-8	CASSNRTGNTEAFF	TGTGCCAGCAGCAACCGGACTGGGAACACTGAAGCTTTCTTT
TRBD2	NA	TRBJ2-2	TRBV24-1	CATCLAGLQSRNTGELFF	TGTGCCACCTGTCTCGCGGGACTACAAAGTCGGAACACCGGGGAGCTGTTTTTT
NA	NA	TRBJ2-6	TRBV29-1	CSVRTRGSGLSGANVLTF	TGCAGCGTTCGCACAAGGGGATCGGGCCTGAGTGGGGCCAACGTCCTGACTTTC
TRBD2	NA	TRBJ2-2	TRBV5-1	CASSLVASGNTGELFF	TGCGCCAGCAGCTTGGTGGCTAGCGGAAACACCGGGGAGCTGTTTTTT
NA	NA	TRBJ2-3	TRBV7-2	CASSPLPGTDTQYF	TGTGCCAGCAGCCCCCTCCCCGGCACAGATACGCAGTATTTT
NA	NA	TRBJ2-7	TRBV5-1	CASSSLGTYEQYF	TGCGCCAGCAGCTCCCTAGGTACCTACGAGCAGTACTTC
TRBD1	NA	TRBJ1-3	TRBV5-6	CASSRTGAGNTIYF	TGTGCCAGCAGCCGGACAGGGGCTGGAAACACCATATATTTT
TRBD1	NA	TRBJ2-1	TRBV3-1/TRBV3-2	CASSGRDRGNEQFF	TGTGCCAGCAGCGGCCGGGACAGGGGCAATGAGCAGTTCTTC
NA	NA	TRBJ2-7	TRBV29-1	CSVETGHSYEQYF	TGCAGCGTTGAAACAGGGCACTCCTACGAGCAGTACTTC
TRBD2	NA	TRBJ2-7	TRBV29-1	CSVVGGFGEQYF	TGCAGCGTTGTCGGGGGGTTCGGGGAGCAGTACTTC
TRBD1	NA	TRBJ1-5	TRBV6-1	CASSEGQGGQPQHF	TGTGCCAGCAGTGAGGGACAGGGTGGACAGCCCCAGCATTTT
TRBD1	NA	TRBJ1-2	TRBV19	CASNSAGTGESGYGYTF	TGTGCCAGTAACTCAGCAGGGACAGGGGAAAGTGGCTATGGCTACACCTTC
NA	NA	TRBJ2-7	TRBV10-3	CAIRGGGGEQYF	TGTGCCATCAGGGGGGGAGGCGGTGAGCAGTACTTC
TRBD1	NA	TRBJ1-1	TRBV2	CARGEQGAEAFF	TGTGCCAGAGGGGAGCAGGGGGCTGAAGCTTTCTTT
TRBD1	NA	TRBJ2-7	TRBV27	CASTRTGAYEQYF	TGTGCCAGCACCAGGACAGGAGCCTACGAGCAGTACTTC
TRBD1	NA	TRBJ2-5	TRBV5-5	CASSSPTGKETQYF	TGTGCCAGCAGCTCGCCGACAGGGAAAGAGACCCAGTACTTC
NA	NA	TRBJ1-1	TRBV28	CASSTRRTRNTEAFF	TGTGCCAGCAGTACTAGACGGACCCGGAACACTGAAGCTTTCTTT
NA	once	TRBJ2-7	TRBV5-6	CASSLGLLPYEQYF	TGTGCCAGCAGCTTGGGGCTGCTTCCCTACGAGCAGTACTTC
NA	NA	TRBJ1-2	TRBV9	CASSARTVNYGYTF	TGTGCCAGCAGCGCCCGGACAGTTAACTATGGCTACACCTTC
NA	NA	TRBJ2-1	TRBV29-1	CSVSSPTRSYNEQFF	TGCAGCGTTTCAAGTCCGACACGCTCCTACAATGAGCAGTTCTTC
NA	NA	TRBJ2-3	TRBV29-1	CSVVQRARTDTQYF	TGCAGCGTTGTTCAGAGGGCGCGGACAGATACGCAGTATTTT
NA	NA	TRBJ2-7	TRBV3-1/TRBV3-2	CASSQAAGARGEQYF	TGTGCCAGCAGCCAAGCCGCGGGGGCCCGGGGGGAGCAGTACTTC
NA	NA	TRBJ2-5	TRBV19	CASNPTGEETQYF	TGTGCCAGCAATCCAACCGGGGAAGAGACCCAGTACTTC
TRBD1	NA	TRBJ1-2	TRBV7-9	CASSPGQGPYGYTF	TGTGCCAGCAGCCCGGGACAGGGGCCCTATGGCTACACCTTC
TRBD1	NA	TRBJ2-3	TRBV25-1	CASSDTGGTDTQYF	TGTGCCAGCAGTGACACAGGGGGCACAGATACGCAGTATTTT
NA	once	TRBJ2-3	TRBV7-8	CASSLVGGGSTDTQYF	TGTGCCAGCAGCTTAGTCGGCGGGGGCAGCACAGATACGCAGTATTTT
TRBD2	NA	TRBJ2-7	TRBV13	CASSLRTSGGRVTTLYEQYF	TGTGCCAGCAGCTTACGGACTAGCGGGGGCCGAGTTACCACGCTCTACGAGCAGTACTTC
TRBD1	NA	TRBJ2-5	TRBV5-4	CASSRTGERQETQYF	TGTGCCAGCAGTCGGACAGGGGAACGCCAAGAGACCCAGTACTTC
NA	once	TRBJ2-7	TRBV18	CASSPPVPGDTLEQYF	TGTGCCAGCTCACCACCCGTTCCAGGGGATACGCTCGAGCAGTACTTC
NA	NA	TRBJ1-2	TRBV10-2	CASSETSWSYGYTF	TGCGCCAGCAGTGAGACCTCCTGGAGCTATGGCTACACCTTC
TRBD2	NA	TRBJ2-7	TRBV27	CASSKLAGDYEQYF	TGTGCCAGCAGTAAACTAGCGGGGGACTACGAGCAGTACTTC
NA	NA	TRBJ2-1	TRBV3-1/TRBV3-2	CASSRPPGGAPNEQFF	TGTGCCAGCAGCCGACCGCCGGGGGGCGCTCCAAATGAGCAGTTCTTC
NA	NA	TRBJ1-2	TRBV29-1	CSVKLVVREDGYTF	TGCAGCGTAAAGTTGGTAGTCCGAGAGGATGGCTACACCTTC
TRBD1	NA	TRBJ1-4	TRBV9	CASSVRQGADFEKLFF	TGTGCCAGCAGCGTCCGACAGGGGGCGGATTTTGAAAAACTGTTTTTT